The entry below gives a single T cell receptor beta chain sequence along with its context. This sample is drawn from a study of blood T cell repertoires in COVID-19. Study at large: The analysed material was cDNA or gDNA that came from T cells, B-cell-depleted T cells, or PBMCs.

TCRdb keeps only in-frame clones here, not all; method: immunoSEQ multiplex PCR. Here the sample spans roughly 120,000 clones, roughly four fifths being singletons. The CDR3 length is 13 residues. The germline V gene encodes CDR1 WSHSY and CDR2 SAAADI. V lost 2 bases and J lost 6, with 11 bases in between. The V call is TRBV10-2, the J call TRBJ2-7; the D gene is possibly TRBD1 (6 bases). This TCR was sampled from a human donor in a cohort sampled during active COVID-19. Sequenced sample: peripheral blood. The CDR3 DNA follows: TGCGCCAGCAGTGAGGGACAGTACTCCGAGCAGTACTTC. The encoded protein is CASSEGQYSEQYF.